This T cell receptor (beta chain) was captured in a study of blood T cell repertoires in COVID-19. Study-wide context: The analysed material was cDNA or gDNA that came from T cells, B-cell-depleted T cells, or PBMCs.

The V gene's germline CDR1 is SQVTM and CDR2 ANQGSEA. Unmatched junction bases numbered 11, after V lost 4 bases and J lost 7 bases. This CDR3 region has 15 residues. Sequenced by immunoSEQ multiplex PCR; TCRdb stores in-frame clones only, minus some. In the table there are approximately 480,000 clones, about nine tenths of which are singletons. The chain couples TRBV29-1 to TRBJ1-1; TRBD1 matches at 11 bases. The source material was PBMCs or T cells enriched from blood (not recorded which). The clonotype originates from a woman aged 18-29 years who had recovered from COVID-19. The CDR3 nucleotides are TGCAGCGTTGTGCCCCGGGACAGGGGGTCGGGTGAAGCTTTCTTT. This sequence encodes CSVVPRDRGSGEAFF.